This TCR beta chain emerged from a study of blood T cell repertoires in COVID-19. Per the study methods: The assay estimated nucleated cells by amplifying reference gene primers. The assay was immunoSEQ multiplex PCR, and TCRdb's table has in-frame clones only and misses some. The V and J calls and clone size were taken over from that table, and D and trimming were inferred from the DNA. The table has about 500,000 clones, nearly 90% seen once; the top ten hold roughly 0.9%. The CDR3 has 15 residues. V was pared by 11 bases and J by 5 bases, with 10 bases of the junction left unmatched. Germline values: CDR1 ENHRY, CDR2 SYGVKD.

The chain has TRBV10-3 and TRBJ2-2; 11 positions match TRBD2. The sample was peripheral blood. This receptor was taken from a man between 18 and 35 years old with COVID-19, enrolled during active disease. This chain's CDR3 is CAAASSGRSTGELFF. DNA of the CDR3: TGTGCCGCCGCCTCTAGCGGGAGGTCAACCGGGGAGCTGTTTTTT.